These 20 T cell receptor beta chains came from one sample sequenced in a study of blood T cell repertoires in COVID-19. Data came from immunoSEQ multiplex PCR; TCRdb stores just in-frame clones and leaves some out. The sample lists 300,000 to 350,000 clones; over 75% were seen once. Material: PBMCs or T cells enriched from blood (not recorded which). The source of these receptors is a man aged 30 to 39 who had recovered from COVID-19.

The chain couples TRBV12-3 or TRBV12-4 to TRBJ1-2; tentative D call: TRBD1 (6 bases). The CDR3 is 13 amino acids. V lost 8 bases and J lost 6, with 16 bases in between. CDR3 bases: TGTGCCAGCGACACAGGGACCCGCGATGGCTACACCTTC. Protein: CASDTGTRDGYTF.

The chain employs TRBV29-1 and TRBJ2-1; tentative D call: TRBD2 (7 bases). CDR3 length: 17 residues. Trimming left V 0 bases short and J 0 bases short, with 15 bases between. Germline V CDR1 and CDR2: SQVTM, ANQGSEA. DNA of the CDR3: TGCAGCGTTGAAGATTGGGGCGGGGGCCTCTCCTACAATGAGCAGTTCTTC. Protein product: CSVEDWGGGLSYNEQFF.

This clone was observed a handful of times. J is TRBJ2-5 and V is TRBV5-6, with D possibly TRBD2 on 7 matching bases. Trimming removed 0 bases from V and 6 bases from J, with 15 bases in between. The CDR3 length is 15 residues. Germline loops: CDR1 SGHDT, CDR2 YYEEEE. CDR3 residues: CASSLVGGAQKTQYF. The CDR3 region has the DNA TGTGCCAGCAGCTTGGTAGGGGGGGCGCAGAAGACCCAGTACTTC.

The V gene is TRBV30, the J gene TRBJ2-3; 16 nucleotides agree with TRBD2. Trimming at V came to 5 bases and at J to 10 bases, leaving 12 bases not matched to a gene. In germline, CDR1 is GTSNPN, CDR2 SVGIG (reference sequence). The CDR3 extends over 16 amino acids. Written as DNA, the CDR3 is TGTGCCTGGGTTTCGGGACTAGCGGGGGGGCCAACGGCGCAGTATTTT. Translated, it gives CAWVSGLAGGPTAQYF.

This chain joins TRBV11-2 and TRBJ1-1; D call uncertain. Germline V gene sequence: CDR1 SGHAT, CDR2 FQNNGV. The CDR3 sequence is 14 residues long. V lost 4 bases and J 1 base, leaving 10 bases between the germline ends. The CDR3 loop is CASSYSSKNTEAFF. CDR3 DNA: TGTGCCAGCAGCTACTCGTCAAAGAACACTGAAGCTTTCTTT.

Note on this clone: This sample includes further DNA sequences coding for the same CDR3. J is TRBJ1-5 and V is TRBV19; no firm D call. The CDR3 has 13 amino acids. Germline V lookup: CDR1 LNHDA, CDR2 SQIVND (reference sequence). V was trimmed by 3 bases and J by 4 bases, leaving 7 bases between them. In nucleotides, the CDR3 is TGTGCCAGTAGTATGTCGGGTAATCAGCCCCAGCATTTT. It encodes CASSMSGNQPQHF.

The rearrangement uses TRBV10-3 and TRBJ2-5, with D tentatively TRBD2 (5 bases). With 0 bases removed from V and 5 bases from J, the gap between germline ends came to 7 bases. The germline V gene has CDR1 ENHRY and CDR2 SYGVKD. This CDR3 comprises 13 residues. The CDR3 reads CAISESTGETQYF. CDR3 in DNA: TGTGCCATCAGTGAGTCGACGGGGGAGACCCAGTACTTC.

This clone was seen more than once but under ten times. The gene calls are TRBV5-5 and TRBJ1-1, with TRBD1 as a possible D gene (5 bases). V lost 7 bases and J lost 1, with 11 bases in between. The CDR3 extends over 13 amino acids. In germline, CDR1 is SGHKS, CDR2 YYEKEE (reference sequence). The CDR3 loop is CASGASPNTEAFF. CDR3 DNA sequence: TGTGCCAGCGGGGCCAGCCCGAACACTGAAGCTTTCTTT.

V is TRBV19 and J is TRBJ1-1; D not resolved. V was trimmed by 3 bases and J by 0 bases, leaving 11 bases between them. The germline gives CDR1 LNHDA, CDR2 SQIVND (reference sequence). CDR3 length: 15 residues. The DNA of the CDR3 is TGTGCCAGTAGTATTGGGTTGGAGGTGAACACTGAAGCTTTCTTT. It encodes CASSIGLEVNTEAFF.

V is TRBV30 and J is TRBJ1-1; possible D gene TRBD1, 5 bases. V dropped 4 bases and J dropped 3 bases, with 18 bases sitting between them. CDR1 and CDR2 (germline): GTSNPN, SVGIG (reference sequence). The CDR3 spans 15 residues. CDR3 DNA sequence: TGTGCCTGGAACCATCGCTGGGGGGTAGACACTGAAGCTTTCTTT. It encodes CAWNHRWGVDTEAFF.

This chain uses TRBV18 with TRBJ1-2; 7 bases fit TRBD1. V lost 4 bases, J lost 2 bases, and 4 bases stayed unmatched. Germline V gene lookup returns CDR1 KGHSH and CDR2 LQKENI. The CDR3 has 14 amino acids. The DNA of the CDR3 is TGTGCCAGCTCACTACAGGGACAGAACTATGGCTACACCTTC. Translating gives CASSLQGQNYGYTF.

This clone occurred once. The rearrangement joins TRBV5-1 to TRBJ2-3; maybe TRBD1 (6 bases). Germline V gene data show CDR1 as SGHRS and CDR2 as YFSETQ. Between the trimmed V and J ends, which lost 7 bases and 4 bases, there was a span of 19 bases. The CDR3 contains 15 residues. The CDR3 here is CASLETGRQADTQYF. The CDR3 nucleotides are TGCGCCAGCCTAGAGACAGGTCGGCAAGCAGATACGCAGTATTTT.

The chain combines TRBV24-1 with TRBJ2-7, with D possibly matching TRBD2 (5 bases). The CDR3 is made up of 14 amino acids. Germline V lookup: CDR1 KGHDR, CDR2 SFDVKD. Trimming shortened V by 7 bases and J by 3 bases, and 15 bases separated the two germline ends. Here the CDR3 reads CATSRGEGYYEQYF. The CDR3 nucleotides are TGTGCCACCAGCCGAGGAGAGGGCTACTACGAGCAGTACTTC.

The rearrangement joins TRBV19 to TRBJ1-1, with D perhaps matching TRBD1 (6 bases). Trimming took 10 bases from V and 3 from J, leaving 15 bases between them. Germline V gene sequence: CDR1 LNHDA, CDR2 SQIVND (reference sequence). This CDR3 region has 13 residues. CDR3: CATTGYGDTEAFF. CDR3 nucleotides: TGTGCCACTACAGGGTACGGGGACACTGAAGCTTTCTTT.

The chain is built from TRBV5-4 and TRBJ1-2; 8 nucleotides agree with TRBD1. This CDR3 contains 15 residues. From germline, CDR1 is SGHNT and CDR2 YYREEE (reference sequence). With V trimmed by 1 base and J by 8 bases, 10 bases remained unmatched. The CDR3 reads CASSLLSRGRWGYTF. The CDR3 bases are TGTGCCAGCAGCTTGCTCTCCAGGGGGCGTTGGGGCTACACCTTC.

The chain recombines TRBV18 with TRBJ1-2; possible D gene TRBD1, 5 bases. V lost 3 bases to trimming and J lost 3 bases, with 11 bases between them. The germline gives CDR1 KGHSH, CDR2 LQKENI. This CDR3 is 14 amino acids long. CDR3 DNA: TGTGCCAGCTCACCGACAGTGGTCGACTATGGCTACACCTTC. Protein sequence: CASSPTVVDYGYTF.

This chain connects TRBV11-1 to TRBJ1-1, with D hard to call. CDR3 size: 13 residues. With 5 bases removed from V and 0 bases from J, the gap between germline ends came to 7 bases. The V gene's germline CDR1 is SGHAT and CDR2 FQDESV (reference sequence). As DNA, the CDR3 is TGTGCCAGCAGCATGGGAGTGAACACTGAAGCTTTCTTT. This encodes CASSMGVNTEAFF.

The chain's CDR3 is CASSIVWGATANEQFF. Here the CDR3 DNA reads TGTGCCAGTAGTATCGTATGGGGAGCCACAGCCAATGAGCAGTTCTTC. This chain connects TRBV19 to TRBJ2-1; D is possibly TRBD2 (5 bases). The CDR3 runs to 16 residues. Trimming left V 3 bases short and J 6 bases short, with 18 bases between. Germline V lookup: CDR1 LNHDA, CDR2 SQIVND (reference sequence). Full variable domain (rest looked up from reference TRBV19 and TRBJ2-1): DGGITQSPKYLFRKEGQNVTLSCEQNLNHDAMYWYRQDPGQGLRLIYYSQIVNDFQKGDIAEGYSVSREKKESFPLTVTSAQKNPTAFYLCASSIVWGATANEQFFGPGTRLTVL.

J is TRBJ2-2 and V is TRBV29-1; 7 bases align to TRBD1. This CDR3 comprises 15 residues. The V gene end was trimmed by 6 bases and the J gene end by 4 bases; junction bases not matched to a gene: 11. Germline-derived CDR1 and CDR2 are SQVTM and ANQGSEA. CDR3 sequence reads: CSVKFPGQITGELFF. The CDR3 DNA follows: TGCAGCGTCAAATTCCCGGGACAGATCACCGGGGAGCTGTTTTTT.

V gene TRBV30 combines with J gene TRBJ2-1; D remains ambiguous. V was cut by 2 bases and J by 7 bases, with 3 bases left in between. The CDR3 length is 10 residues. Per the germline V gene, CDR1 is GTSNPN and CDR2 is SVGIG (reference sequence). The CDR3 region has the DNA TGTGCCTGGAGTATAAATGAGCAGTTCTTC. The encoded protein is CAWSINEQFF.